This is a list of T cell receptor beta chains from one sample in a study of ipilimumab plus nivolumab after autologous stem cell transplantation. Sequencing used immunoSEQ multiplex PCR; TCRdb keeps in-frame clones, though not all of them. The repertoire holds around 15,000 clones, with around four fifths as singletons. The sequenced sample was PBMCs, obtained in a trial of ipilimumab plus nivolumab as post-transplant consolidation. These receptors were collected from a male donor with diffuse large B-cell lymphoma. The CDR3 runs from the conserved cysteine through the conserved F or W. D genes are given only for firm matches. Some rows mark clone size as missing; the rest say once, few, many or name a class of expanded clone.

abundance	d_gene	len	v_gene	j_gene	CDR3nt	CDR3aa
few	TRBD1	16	TRBV7-8	TRBJ2-3	TGTGCCAGCAGCATTAGAGGACAGGGAAACACAGATACGCAGTATTTT	CASSIRGQGNTDTQYF
.	.	10	TRBV6-5	TRBJ2-4	TGTGCCAGCAGGCCCGGGGGTTTTTACTTC	CASRPGGFYF
.	.	15	TRBV5-1	TRBJ2-4	TGCGCCAGCAGCGACTCCTCGGGTCTGGCAAACATTCAGTACTTC	CASSDSSGLANIQYF
.	.	13	TRBV9	TRBJ1-6	TGTGCCAGCAGCGACCGGGGGAGGTCACCCCTCCACTTT	CASSDRGRSPLHF
.	.	16	TRBV5-6	TRBJ2-3	TGTGCCAGTGAGAGCATGGGAAGTGCTAGCACAGATACGCAGTATTTT	CASESMGSASTDTQYF
.	.	14	TRBV4-2	TRBJ2-5	TGTGCCAGCAGCCAAGGAGGTCTAGCTGAGACCCAGTACTTC	CASSQGGLAETQYF
.	TRBD2	19	TRBV6-4	TRBJ2-2	TGTGCCAGCAGGGAAACCAGGGGCCTAGCGGGGGGAAACACCGGGGAGCTGTTTTTT	CASRETRGLAGGNTGELFF
.	.	14	TRBV2	TRBJ1-2	TGTGCCAGCAGTCCCGACTCCGCCAGTAGTGGCTACACCTTC	CASSPDSASSGYTF
.	TRBD1	14	TRBV5-6	TRBJ2-1	TGTGCCAGCAGCTCCCCGGACAGGTACAATGAGCAGTTCTTC	CASSSPDRYNEQFF
.	.	12	TRBV7-2	TRBJ1-2	TGTGCCAGCAGTCAGGGGACCTATGGCTACACCTTC	CASSQGTYGYTF
.	.	13	TRBV9	TRBJ1-1	TGTGCCAGCAGCGTAGGGGGGACGAACAAAGCTTTCTTT	CASSVGGTNKAFF
.	.	16	TRBV6-7	TRBJ1-1	TGTGCCAGCAGTTACGAGGCAGCCAAAATGAACACTGAAGCTTTCTTT	CASSYEAAKMNTEAFF
.	TRBD2	17	TRBV9	TRBJ2-1	TGTGCCAGCAGCGGGACTAGCGGGGGGAAATCCTACAATGAGCAGTTCTTC	CASSGTSGGKSYNEQFF
.	.	17	TRBV9	TRBJ1-3	TGTGCCAGCAGCGTAGGGTGGCGGGGGGCGAGTGGAAACACCATATATTTT	CASSVGWRGASGNTIYF
few	TRBD2	15	TRBV6-6	TRBJ2-1	TGTGCCAGCAGTTACGGCGGGGGGGCTGGCAATGAGCAGTTCTTC	CASSYGGGAGNEQFF
.	TRBD2	13	TRBV6-1	TRBJ2-1	TGTGCCAGCATGACTAGCGGGGGCAATGAGCAGTTCTTC	CASMTSGGNEQFF
.	.	13	TRBV11-2	TRBJ1-2	TGTGCCAGCAGCTGGGGGGAGGGGTACGGCTACACCTTC	CASSWGEGYGYTF
.	TRBD1	15	TRBV6-5	TRBJ1-2	TGTGCCAGCACCGAACAACAGGGGGCGCGACATGGCTACACCTTC	CASTEQQGARHGYTF
.	TRBD2	16	TRBV19	TRBJ2-2	TGTGCCAGTAGTATACTAGCGGGGGGGCCCACCGGGGAGCTGTTTTTT	CASSILAGGPTGELFF
few	.	12	TRBV5-5	TRBJ2-5	TGTGCCAGCAGCTTTGTCGGAGAGACCCAGTACTTC	CASSFVGETQYF
.	.	14	TRBV6-5	TRBJ2-3	TGTGCCAGCAGGCCAGACGGGGAGCTCGATACGCAGTATTTT	CASRPDGELDTQYF
few	.	13	TRBV11-2	TRBJ2-7	TGTGCCAGCAGCTTAGCCCGAAACACCGAGCAGTACTTC	CASSLARNTEQYF
medium-sized	.	12	TRBV5-5	TRBJ2-7	TGTGCCAGCTCCTCGGCTGCCTACGAGCAGTACTTC	CASSSAAYEQYF
.	.	14	TRBV5-1	TRBJ1-2	TGCGCCAGCGGCCCAGATGGACAGTTCTATGGCTACACCTTC	CASGPDGQFYGYTF
few	.	13	TRBV5-6	TRBJ2-5	TGTGCCAGCAGCTTGGCCGGAGTGAGGACCCAGTACTTC	CASSLAGVRTQYF
.	.	14	TRBV11-2	TRBJ1-2	TGTGCCAGCAGCTTTCCAAGGGGGGAATATGGCTACACCTTC	CASSFPRGEYGYTF
.	.	13	TRBV23-1	TRBJ1-1	TGCGCCAGCACGGGGGGGGTGAACACTGAAGCTTTCTTT	CASTGGVNTEAFF
.	TRBD1	17	TRBV11-2	TRBJ2-6	TGTGCCAGCAGCTCCGGCAGGGGGCTGGGGGGGGCCAACGTCCTGACTTTC	CASSSGRGLGGANVLTF
.	.	17	TRBV4-1	TRBJ2-4	TGCGCCAGCAGCCAAGACCGGACACCGATAGCCAAAAACATTCAGTACTTC	CASSQDRTPIAKNIQYF
.	TRBD1	15	TRBV27	TRBJ1-1	TGTGCCAGCAGTCCCTGGACAGGAGGGAACACTGAAGCTTTCTTT	CASSPWTGGNTEAFF
.	TRBD2	15	TRBV7-2	TRBJ2-1	TGTGCCAGCAGCTTCAGCGGGGGGGCGTACAATGAGCAGTTCTTC	CASSFSGGAYNEQFF
.	.	15	TRBV10-3	TRBJ2-1	TGTGCCACCAAGGACGGGGCAAGCTCCTACAATGAGCAGTTCTTC	CATKDGASSYNEQFF